This T cell receptor (beta chain) is from a study of blood T cell repertoires in COVID-19. Study details: COVID-19 samples from acute and convalescent phases originated in the United States, Italy and Spain. PBMCs, B-cell-depleted T cells, or T cells provided the cDNA or gDNA that made up the material.

Germline V CDR1 and CDR2: LGHDT, YNNKEL (reference sequence). V trimming: 4 bases; J trimming: 8 bases; junction bases outside the gene matches: 9. CDR3 length equals 15 residues. Original data processing: It was from reference gene primer amplification that nucleated cell counts were estimated. Profiling relied on immunoSEQ multiplex PCR, and the TCRdb table lists in-frame clones only, not all of them. The V and J calls and the clone size are those of that table, but D and trimming were determined from the DNA. The repertoire holds 130,000 to 150,000 clones, with approximately 88% as singletons. The origin of this receptor is a man aged 65 to 79 with acute or convalescent COVID-19. The chain joins TRBV3-1 (or the pseudogene TRBV3-2) to TRBJ1-4; TRBD1 agrees at 8 bases. The sample comprised peripheral blood. For the CDR3, the DNA is TGTGCCAGCAGCCTACGGACAGGGTCAGGCGAAAAACTGTTTTTT. Residues: CASSLRTGSGEKLFF.